This T cell receptor (beta chain) appears in the sequencing data of a study of shared clonotypes between healthy human individuals. Sequencing was performed with immunoSEQ multiplex PCR; in TCRdb, only in-frame clones are kept and a portion is missing. The sample carries around 510,000 clones, roughly 95% recorded once. The CDR3 sequence is 19 residues long. V was pared by 0 bases and J by 1 base, with 18 bases between. Sequencing input: naive CD4+ T cells sorted from blood. Subset given: CD45RA+ positively selected. The V call is TRBV23-1, the J call TRBJ2-2; the D gene is possibly TRBD1 (5 bases). TRBV23-1 is known as an ORF, though its function is uncertain. The source is a woman aged 25 to 39 in good health. The CDR3 region is CASSQSVGRVGENTGELFF. The CDR3, as DNA: TGCGCCAGCAGTCAATCAGTTGGTCGTGTAGGGGAGAACACCGGGGAGCTGTTTTTT.